This T cell receptor beta chain was identified in a study of CD8 T cells in Susac syndrome. RNA in amounts of about 0.45 to 1 ug was reverse transcribed with random hexamers. TCRdb fed the immunoSEQ multiplex PCR reads into MiXCR, producing one record per CDR3 protein. The sample shows approximately 190,000 distinct CDR3 sequences, nearly 95% of them seen only once. This CDR3 is built from 10 residues. CDR1 SQVTM and CDR2 ANQGSEA come from the germline V gene. The chain employs TRBV29-1 and TRBJ2-1; D not certain. The receptor was derived from a human donor with multiple sclerosis. Sequenced: CD4+ T cells from PBMCs. CDR3 nucleotides: TGCAGTGGGGCCTACAATGAGCAGTTCTTC. This codes for CSGAYNEQFF.